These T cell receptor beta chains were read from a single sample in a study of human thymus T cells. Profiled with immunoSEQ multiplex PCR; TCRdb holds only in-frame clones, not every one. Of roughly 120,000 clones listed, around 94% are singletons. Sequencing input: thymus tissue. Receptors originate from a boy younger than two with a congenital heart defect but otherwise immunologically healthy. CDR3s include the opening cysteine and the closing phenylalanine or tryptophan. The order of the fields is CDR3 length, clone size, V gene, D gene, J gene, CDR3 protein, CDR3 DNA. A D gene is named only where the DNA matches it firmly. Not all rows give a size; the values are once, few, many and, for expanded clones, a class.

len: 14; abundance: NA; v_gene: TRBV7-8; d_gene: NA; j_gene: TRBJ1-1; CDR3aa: CASSLGAGSTEAFF; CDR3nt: TGTGCCAGCAGCTTAGGGGCAGGGTCCACTGAAGCTTTCTTT
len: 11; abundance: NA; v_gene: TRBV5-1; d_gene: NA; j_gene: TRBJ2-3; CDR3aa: CASHEADTQYF; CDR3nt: TGCGCCAGCCATGAAGCAGATACGCAGTATTTT
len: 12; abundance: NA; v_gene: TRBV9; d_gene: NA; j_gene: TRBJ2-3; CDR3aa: CASSPPADTQYF; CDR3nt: TGTGCCAGCAGCCCTCCCGCAGATACGCAGTATTTT
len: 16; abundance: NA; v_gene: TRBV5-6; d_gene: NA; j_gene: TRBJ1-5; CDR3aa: CASRLDRKRMHQPQHF; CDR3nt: TGTGCCAGCAGGCTAGACAGAAAAAGAATGCATCAGCCCCAGCATTTT
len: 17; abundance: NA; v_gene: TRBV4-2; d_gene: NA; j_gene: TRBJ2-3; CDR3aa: CASSQHTRTGNADTQYF; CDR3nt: TGTGCCAGCAGCCAACATACCCGGACTGGTAACGCAGATACGCAGTATTTT
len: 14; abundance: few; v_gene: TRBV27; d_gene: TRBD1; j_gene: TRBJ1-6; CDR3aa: CASSWDSNNSPLHF; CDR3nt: TGTGCCAGCAGTTGGGACAGTAACAATTCACCCCTCCACTTT
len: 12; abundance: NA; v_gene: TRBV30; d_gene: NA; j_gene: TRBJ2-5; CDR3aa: CAWKLGDETQYF; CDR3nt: TGTGCCTGGAAGTTGGGGGACGAGACCCAGTACTTC
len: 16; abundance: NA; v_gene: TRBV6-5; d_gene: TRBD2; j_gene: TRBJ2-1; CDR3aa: CASSSEQKRGGGEQFF; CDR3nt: TGTGCCAGCAGTTCCGAGCAGAAGCGGGGGGGCGGGGAGCAGTTCTTC
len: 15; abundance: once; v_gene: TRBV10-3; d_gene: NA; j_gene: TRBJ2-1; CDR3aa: CAISERGSSYNEQFF; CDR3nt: TGTGCCATCAGTGAGCGGGGGAGCTCCTACAATGAGCAGTTCTTC
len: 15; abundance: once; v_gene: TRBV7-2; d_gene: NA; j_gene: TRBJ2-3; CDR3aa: CASSWIQIRTDTQYF; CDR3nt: TGTGCCAGCAGCTGGATACAAATCCGCACAGATACGCAGTATTTT
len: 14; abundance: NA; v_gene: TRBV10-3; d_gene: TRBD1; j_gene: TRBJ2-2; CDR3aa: CAISRTGDTGELFF; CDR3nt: TGTGCCATCAGTCGGACAGGGGACACCGGGGAGCTGTTTTTT
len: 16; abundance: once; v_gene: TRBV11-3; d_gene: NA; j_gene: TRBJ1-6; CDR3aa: CASSFSPSSYNSPLHF; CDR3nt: TGTGCCAGCAGCTTCAGTCCTAGCTCCTATAATTCACCCCTCCACTTT